This T cell receptor (beta chain) was captured in a study of T cell changes during pregnancy in multiple sclerosis. Assay used: immunoSEQ multiplex PCR; TCRdb lists only in-frame clones, some missing. This sample carries 85,000 to 130,000 clones, just over 90% of them seen once, and the ten largest clones take 1% to 1.5%. The CDR3 spans 16 residues. Germline loops: CDR1 SGHVS, CDR2 FNYEAQ. V shed 4 bases and J 4 bases; nucleotides not matched to a gene: 7. The clonotype was recovered from a female donor with multiple sclerosis, enrolled in a pregnancy study. This sample comprised peripheral blood, obtained in the second trimester of pregnancy. The rearrangement joins TRBV7-6 to TRBJ2-2, with TRBD2 identical over 9 bases. DNA for the CDR3: TGTGCCAGCAGCTCGCTAGCGGGGAGGGGCACCGGGGAGCTGTTTTTT. Translation gives CASSSLAGRGTGELFF.